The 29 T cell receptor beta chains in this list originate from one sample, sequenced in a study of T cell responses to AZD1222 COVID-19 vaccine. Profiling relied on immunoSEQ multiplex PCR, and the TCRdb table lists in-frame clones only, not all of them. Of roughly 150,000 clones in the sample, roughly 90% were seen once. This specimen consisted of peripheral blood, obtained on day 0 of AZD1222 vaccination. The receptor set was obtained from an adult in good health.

CDR3 in DNA: TGCGCCAGCAAAGGAGGGACGCTGAAGTCTTCACCCCTCCACTTT. It yields the protein CASKGGTLKSSPLHF. This sequence joins TRBV5-1 and TRBJ1-6; possibly TRBD1 for D (5 bases). Germline CDR1 SGHRS, CDR2 YFSETQ. V lost 6 bases and J 9 bases, leaving 19 bases between the germline ends. The CDR3 loop spans 15 amino acids.

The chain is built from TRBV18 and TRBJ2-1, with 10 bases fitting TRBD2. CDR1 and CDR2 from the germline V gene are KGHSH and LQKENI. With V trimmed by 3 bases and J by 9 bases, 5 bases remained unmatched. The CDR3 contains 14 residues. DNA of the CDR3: TGTGCCAGCTCACCCCCTAGCGGGAGTATTGAGCAGTTCTTC. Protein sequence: CASSPPSGSIEQFF.

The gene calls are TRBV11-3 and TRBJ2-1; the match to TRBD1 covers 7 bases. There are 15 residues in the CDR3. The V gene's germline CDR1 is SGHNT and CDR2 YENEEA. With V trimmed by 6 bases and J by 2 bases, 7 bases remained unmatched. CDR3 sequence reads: CASRSRDRTYNEQFF. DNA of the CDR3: TGTGCCAGCAGAAGCCGGGACAGAACCTACAATGAGCAGTTCTTC.

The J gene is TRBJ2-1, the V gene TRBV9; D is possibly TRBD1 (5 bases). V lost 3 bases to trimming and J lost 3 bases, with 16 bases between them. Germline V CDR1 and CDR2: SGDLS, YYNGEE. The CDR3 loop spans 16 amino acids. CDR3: CASSGGLSGVYNEQFF. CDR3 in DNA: TGTGCCAGCAGCGGGGGCCTCTCGGGTGTCTACAATGAGCAGTTCTTC.

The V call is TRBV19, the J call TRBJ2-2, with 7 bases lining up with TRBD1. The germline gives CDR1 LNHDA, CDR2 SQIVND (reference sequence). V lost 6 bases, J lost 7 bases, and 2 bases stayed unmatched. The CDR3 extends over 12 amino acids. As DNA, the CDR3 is TGTGCCAGTAGGCCAGGGGGCGGGGAGCTGTTTTTT. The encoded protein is CASRPGGGELFF.

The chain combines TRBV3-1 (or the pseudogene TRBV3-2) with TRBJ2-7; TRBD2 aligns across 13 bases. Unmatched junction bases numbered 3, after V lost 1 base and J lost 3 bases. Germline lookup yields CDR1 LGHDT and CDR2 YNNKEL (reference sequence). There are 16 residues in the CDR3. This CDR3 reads CASSQAGLAGFYEQYF. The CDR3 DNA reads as TGTGCCAGCAGCCAAGCGGGACTAGCGGGATTCTACGAGCAGTACTTC.

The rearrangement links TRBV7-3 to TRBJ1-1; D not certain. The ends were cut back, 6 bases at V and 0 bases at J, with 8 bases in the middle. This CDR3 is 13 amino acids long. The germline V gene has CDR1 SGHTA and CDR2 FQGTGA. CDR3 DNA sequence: TGTGCCAGCAGGGAAGGGTTGAACACTGAAGCTTTCTTT. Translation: CASREGLNTEAFF. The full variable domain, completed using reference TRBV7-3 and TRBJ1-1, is GAGVSQTPSNKVTEKGKYVELRCDPISGHTALYWYRQSLGQGPEFLIYFQGTGAADDSGLPNDRFFAVRPEGSVSTLKIQRTERGDSAVYLCASREGLNTEAFFGQGTRLTVV.

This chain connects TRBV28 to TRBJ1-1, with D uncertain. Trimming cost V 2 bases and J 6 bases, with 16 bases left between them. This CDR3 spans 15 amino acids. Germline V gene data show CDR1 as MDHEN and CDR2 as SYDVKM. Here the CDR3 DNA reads TGTGCCAGCAGTTTAAGTGTTGGCAAATGGGCTGAAGCTTTCTTT. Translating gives CASSLSVGKWAEAFF.

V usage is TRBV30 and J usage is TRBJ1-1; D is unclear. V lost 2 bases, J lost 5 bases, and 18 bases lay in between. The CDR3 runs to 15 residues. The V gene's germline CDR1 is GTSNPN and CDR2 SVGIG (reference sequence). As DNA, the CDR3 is TGTGCCTGGAGTCTCCCTATTCAGGCTGGGACTGAAGCTTTCTTT. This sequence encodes CAWSLPIQAGTEAFF.

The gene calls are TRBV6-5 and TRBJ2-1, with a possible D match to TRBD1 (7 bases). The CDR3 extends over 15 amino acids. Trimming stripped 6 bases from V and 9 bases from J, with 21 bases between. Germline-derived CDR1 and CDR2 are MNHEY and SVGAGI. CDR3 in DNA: TGTGCCAGCAGCCGTCAGGGACAGCAGGGGGGTGAGCAGTTCTTC. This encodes CASSRQGQQGGEQFF.

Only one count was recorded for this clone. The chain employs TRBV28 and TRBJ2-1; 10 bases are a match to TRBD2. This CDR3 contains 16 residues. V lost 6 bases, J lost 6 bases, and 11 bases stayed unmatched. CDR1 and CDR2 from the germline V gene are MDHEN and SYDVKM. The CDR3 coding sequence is TGTGCCAGCAGCCCTCTTGGGGCTAGCGGGAGCAATGAGCAGTTCTTC. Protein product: CASSPLGASGSNEQFF.

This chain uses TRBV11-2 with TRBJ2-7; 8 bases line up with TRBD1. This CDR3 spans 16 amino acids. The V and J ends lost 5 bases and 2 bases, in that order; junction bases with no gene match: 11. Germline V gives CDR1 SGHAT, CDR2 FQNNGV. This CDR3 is CASSPPGTGIPYEQYF. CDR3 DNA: TGTGCCAGCAGCCCCCCCGGGACAGGAATCCCCTACGAGCAGTACTTC.

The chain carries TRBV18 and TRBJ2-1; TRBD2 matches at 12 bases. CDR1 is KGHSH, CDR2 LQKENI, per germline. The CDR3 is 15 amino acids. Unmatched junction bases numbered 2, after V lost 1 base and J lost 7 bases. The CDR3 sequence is CASSPLGLAGNEQFF. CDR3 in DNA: TGTGCCAGCTCACCACTTGGACTAGCGGGGAATGAGCAGTTCTTC. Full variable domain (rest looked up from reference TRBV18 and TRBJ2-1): NAGVMQNPRHLVRRRGQEARLRCSPMKGHSHVYWYRQLPEEGLKFMVYLQKENIIDESGMPKERFSAEFPKEGPSILRIQQVVRGDSAAYFCASSPLGLAGNEQFFGPGTRLTVL.

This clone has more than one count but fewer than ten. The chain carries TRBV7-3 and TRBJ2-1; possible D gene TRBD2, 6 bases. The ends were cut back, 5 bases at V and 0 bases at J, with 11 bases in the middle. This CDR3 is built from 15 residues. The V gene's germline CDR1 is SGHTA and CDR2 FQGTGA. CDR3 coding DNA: TGTGCCAGCAGCCTCGGGACTGCCTCCTACAATGAGCAGTTCTTC. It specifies CASSLGTASYNEQFF. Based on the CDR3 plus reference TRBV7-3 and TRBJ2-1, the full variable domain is GAGVSQTPSNKVTEKGKYVELRCDPISGHTALYWYRQSLGQGPEFLIYFQGTGAADDSGLPNDRFFAVRPEGSVSTLKIQRTERGDSAVYLCASSLGTASYNEQFFGPGTRLTVL.

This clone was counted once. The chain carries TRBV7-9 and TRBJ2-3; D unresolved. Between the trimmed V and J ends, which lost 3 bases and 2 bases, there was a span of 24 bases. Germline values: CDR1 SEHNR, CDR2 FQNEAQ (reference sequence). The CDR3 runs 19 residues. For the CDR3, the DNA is TGTGCCAGCAGCTTCCTCGTATCCGGGTCCCGATTCGACACAGATACGCAGTATTTT. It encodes CASSFLVSGSRFDTDTQYF.

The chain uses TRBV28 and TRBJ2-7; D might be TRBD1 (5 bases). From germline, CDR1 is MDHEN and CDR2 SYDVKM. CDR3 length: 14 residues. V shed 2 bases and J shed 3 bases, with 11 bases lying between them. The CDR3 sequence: CASSLRQRHYEQYF. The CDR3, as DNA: TGTGCCAGCAGTTTAAGACAGCGCCACTACGAGCAGTACTTC.

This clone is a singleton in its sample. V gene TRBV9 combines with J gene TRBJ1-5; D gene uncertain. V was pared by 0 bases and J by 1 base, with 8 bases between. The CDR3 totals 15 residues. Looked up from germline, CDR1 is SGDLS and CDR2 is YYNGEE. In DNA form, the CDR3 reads TGTGCCAGCAGCGTAGGGGTGGAAAGCAATCAGCCCCAGCATTTT. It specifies CASSVGVESNQPQHF.

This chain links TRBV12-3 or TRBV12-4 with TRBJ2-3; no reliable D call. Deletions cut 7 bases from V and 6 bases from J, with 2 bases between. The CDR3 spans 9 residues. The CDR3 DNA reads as TGTGCCAGCAAGGATACGCAGTATTTT. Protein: CASKDTQYF.

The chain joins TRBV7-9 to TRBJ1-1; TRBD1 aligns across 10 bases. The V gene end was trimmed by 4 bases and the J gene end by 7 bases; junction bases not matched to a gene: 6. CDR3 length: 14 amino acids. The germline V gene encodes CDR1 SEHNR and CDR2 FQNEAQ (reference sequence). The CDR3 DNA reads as TGTGCCAGCAGCTCCTACCGGGACAGGGGTGAAGCTTTCTTT. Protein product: CASSSYRDRGEAFF. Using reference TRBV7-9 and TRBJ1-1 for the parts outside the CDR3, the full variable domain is DTGVSQNPRHKITKRGQNVTFRCDPISEHNRLYWYRQTLGQGPEFLTYFQNEAQLEKSRLLSDRFSAERPKGSFSTLEIQRTEQGDSAMYLCASSSYRDRGEAFFGQGTRLTVV.

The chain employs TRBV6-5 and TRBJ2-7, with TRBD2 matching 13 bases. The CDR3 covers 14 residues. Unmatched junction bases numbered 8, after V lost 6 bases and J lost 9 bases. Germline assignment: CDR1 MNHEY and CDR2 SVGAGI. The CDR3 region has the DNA TGTGCCAGCAGGGCCACTAGCGGGAGGGCCGGGCAGTACTTC. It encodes CASRATSGRAGQYF.

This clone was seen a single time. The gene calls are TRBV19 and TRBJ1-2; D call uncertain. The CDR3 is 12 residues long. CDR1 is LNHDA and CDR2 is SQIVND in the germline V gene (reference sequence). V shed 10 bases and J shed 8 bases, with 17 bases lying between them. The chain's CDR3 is CATDGRQGGYTF. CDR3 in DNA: TGTGCCACCGACGGGCGGCAAGGAGGCTACACCTTC.

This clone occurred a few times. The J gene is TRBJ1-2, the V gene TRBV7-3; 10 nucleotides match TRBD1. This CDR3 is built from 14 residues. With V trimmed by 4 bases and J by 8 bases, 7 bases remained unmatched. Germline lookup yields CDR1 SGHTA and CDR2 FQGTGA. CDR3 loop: CASSSGQGSSGYTF. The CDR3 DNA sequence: TGTGCCAGCAGCTCGGGACAGGGGAGCAGCGGCTACACCTTC.

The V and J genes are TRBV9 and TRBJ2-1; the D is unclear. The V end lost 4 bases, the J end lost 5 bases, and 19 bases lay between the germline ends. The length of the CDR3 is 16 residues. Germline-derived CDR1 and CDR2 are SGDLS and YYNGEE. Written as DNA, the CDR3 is TGTGCCAGCAGCCCCCAGCCAGAATTGACGCACAATGAGCAGTTCTTC. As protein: CASSPQPELTHNEQFF.

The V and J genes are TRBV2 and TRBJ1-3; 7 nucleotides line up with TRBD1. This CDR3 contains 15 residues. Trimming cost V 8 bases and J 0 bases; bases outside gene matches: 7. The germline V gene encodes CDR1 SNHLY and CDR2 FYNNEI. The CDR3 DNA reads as TGTGCCAGCCAATTACAGGGGCTCTCTGGAAACACCATATATTTT. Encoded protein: CASQLQGLSGNTIYF.

The CDR3 is CASSYIPLSYEQYF. CDR3 coding DNA: TGTGCCAGCAGTTACATACCCTTGTCCTACGAGCAGTACTTC. The rearrangement uses TRBV6-2 or TRBV6-3 and TRBJ2-7; D gene uncertain. The germline V gene has CDR1 MNHEY and CDR2 SVGEGT. The V end was cut by 2 bases, the J end by 1 base, with 9 bases between. This CDR3 comprises 14 residues.

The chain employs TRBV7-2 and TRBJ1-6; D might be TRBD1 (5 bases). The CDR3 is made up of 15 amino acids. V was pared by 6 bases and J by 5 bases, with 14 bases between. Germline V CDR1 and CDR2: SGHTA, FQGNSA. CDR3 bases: TGTGCCAGCAGTCCTCCGGGACGGAATAATTCACCCCTCCACTTT. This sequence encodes CASSPPGRNNSPLHF.

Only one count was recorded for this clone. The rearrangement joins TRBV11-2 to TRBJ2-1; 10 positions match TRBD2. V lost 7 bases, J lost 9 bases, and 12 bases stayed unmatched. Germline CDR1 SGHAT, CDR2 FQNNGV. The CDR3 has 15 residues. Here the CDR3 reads CASTLLSGRAVEQFF. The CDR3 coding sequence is TGTGCCAGCACCCTTCTAAGCGGGAGGGCCGTTGAGCAGTTCTTC.

CDR3 region: CASSGRRYEQYF. The CDR3 DNA reads TGTGCCAGCAGCGGGAGGAGGTACGAGCAGTACTTC. The chain has TRBV28 and TRBJ2-7; 7 nucleotides match TRBD2. J gave up 4 bases and V 6 bases, and 3 bases lay outside the gene matches. CDR3 length equals 12 residues. Germline values: CDR1 MDHEN, CDR2 SYDVKM.

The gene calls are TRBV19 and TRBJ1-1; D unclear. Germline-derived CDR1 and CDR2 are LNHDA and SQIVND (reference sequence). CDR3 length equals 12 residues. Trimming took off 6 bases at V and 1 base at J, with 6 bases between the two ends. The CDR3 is CASRDGNTEAFF. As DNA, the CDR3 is TGTGCCAGTAGGGACGGGAACACTGAAGCTTTCTTT.